These 7 T cell receptor beta chains share one sample of origin, sequenced in a study of shared clonotypes between healthy human individuals. Generated by immunoSEQ multiplex PCR, the TCRdb table keeps only in-frame clones and is missing some. The sample lists some 2,500,000 clones, 85% to 95% seen once, with 0.37% in the top ten. Sequencing input: naive CD4+ T cells from PBMCs. Described subset: CD45RA+ positively selected. These receptor sequences come from a man between 18 and 35 years old in good health. Some clones in this sample may be carry-over from other donors' samples.

V gene TRBV27 combines with J gene TRBJ2-4, with D tentatively TRBD1 (8 bases). From germline, CDR1 is MNHEY and CDR2 SMNVEV (reference sequence). CDR3 length: 15 residues. Trimming removed 10 bases from V and 1 base from J, with 17 bases in between. CDR3 DNA: TGTGCCACATTAGGGGGGGACAGGGCCAAAAACATTCAGTACTTC. Its protein product is CATLGGDRAKNIQYF.

The sample holds a few counts of this clone. This chain connects TRBV18 to TRBJ1-5; tentatively, D is TRBD1 (6 bases). Per germline, CDR1 KGHSH and CDR2 LQKENI. V shed 1 base and J shed 5 bases, with 12 bases lying between them. CDR3 length: 15 residues. CDR3 amino acids: CASSPLANRDQPQHF. As DNA, the CDR3 is TGTGCCAGCTCACCACTTGCCAACAGGGATCAGCCCCAGCATTTT.

This chain joins TRBV5-1 and TRBJ2-5; 8 bases are a match to TRBD2. This CDR3 comprises 15 residues. Losses at the gene ends were 4 bases for V and 3 bases for J; bases not matched to a gene: 8. Germline lookup yields CDR1 SGHRS and CDR2 YFSETQ. This CDR3 is CASSTYMTSEETQYF. The CDR3 DNA reads as TGCGCCAGCAGCACTTACATGACTAGCGAAGAGACCCAGTACTTC.

On this clone itself: The junction shows a germline mismatch at one end, possibly a read error. The genes are TRBV6-1 and TRBJ1-1; D ambiguous. Germline loops: CDR1 MNHNS, CDR2 SASEGT. This CDR3 has 13 amino acids. As DNA, the CDR3 is TGTGCCAGCAGTGAAGCCGGGCTAACCCCCGCGCTCTTT. Translating it yields CASSEAGLTPALF.

This clone was seen once. This CDR3 reads CSASQGYTF. CDR3 bases: TGCAGTGCTAGTCAAGGCTACACCTTC. This chain connects TRBV20-1 to TRBJ1-2; no firm D call. The germline CDR1 and CDR2 sequences are DFQATT and SNEGSKA (reference sequence). Trimming pared 3 bases from V and 8 bases from J, leaving 4 bases between. There are 9 residues in the CDR3.

The rearrangement uses TRBV7-9 and TRBJ2-7; TRBD1 matches at 7 bases. The CDR3 has 14 amino acids. Germline-derived CDR1 and CDR2 are SEHNR and FQNEAQ (reference sequence). V dropped 5 bases and J dropped 3; count of bases not matched to a gene: 7. The CDR3 DNA reads as TGTGCCAGCAGCCCCGGGACAGAGATCTACGAGCAGTACTTC. Its protein is CASSPGTEIYEQYF. Full variable domain (remainder filled in from reference TRBV7-9 and TRBJ2-7): DTGVSQNPRHKITKRGQNVTFRCDPISEHNRLYWYRQTLGQGPEFLTYFQNEAQLEKSRLLSDRFSAERPKGSFSTLEIQRTEQGDSAMYLCASSPGTEIYEQYFGPGTRLTVT.

V usage is TRBV5-4 and J usage is TRBJ2-1, with a possible D match to TRBD2 (6 bases). V lost 3 bases to trimming and J lost 11 bases, with 21 bases between them. The CDR3 has 15 residues. Germline CDR1 and CDR2: SGHNT and YYREEE (reference sequence). CDR3 protein: CASSSRIRDWDQQFF. The CDR3 DNA follows: TGTGCCAGCAGCTCGAGAATCCGGGACTGGGATCAGCAGTTCTTC.